This T cell receptor (beta chain) was sequenced for a study of blood T cell repertoires in COVID-19. Study at large: Nucleic acid was either cDNA or gDNA, and it came from T cells, B-cell-depleted T cells, or PBMCs.

The CDR3 contains 15 residues. V was cut by 5 bases and J by 0 bases, with 12 bases left in between. CDR1 is MGHRA and CDR2 is YSYEKL in the germline V gene. Here immunoSEQ multiplex PCR was the method, and the copy in TCRdb shows in-frame clones only, minus some. This sample has about 86,000 clones, with roughly 88% found just once. This chain uses TRBV4-1 with TRBJ2-3, with D hard to call. The specimen was peripheral blood. The source of this sequence is a woman over 75 with active or convalescent COVID-19. The CDR3 coding sequence is TGCGCCAGCAGCGCAAGCATCTCGAGCACAGATACGCAGTATTTT. Its protein product is CASSASISSTDTQYF.